This TCR beta chain is from a study of identical twins. Study observations and caveats: Low generation-probability sequences were in excess among twin-shared out-of-frame alpha sequences. Reduced insertions were recorded for abundant cord blood beta clonotypes, with no such pattern in memory repertoires. In zero-insertion analyses, partial confounding could arise from invariant MAIT and iNKT cells.

Germline V gene lookup returns CDR1 LGHNA and CDR2 YNFKEQ. The CDR3 contains 15 residues. V was clipped by 1 base and J by 0 bases; unmatched bases: 0. A universal primer site was incorporated via template switching, and the cDNA contained unique molecular identifiers. Via MiXCR, TCRdb re-called the 5' RACE reads, giving one row per CDR3 protein. The repertoire holds about 530,000 distinct CDR3 sequences, with 20% to 25% as singletons. Remarks on this clonotype: The antigen is undetermined.

Separately, the same data were catalogued under a study of yellow fever vaccine responses in identical twins.

Sequencing was carried out using CD4+ T cells sorted from blood. This clonotype originated in a woman younger than 35 in good health. The genes are TRBV4-2 and TRBJ2-3; TRBD1 matches at 8 bases. The CDR3 nucleotides read TGTGCCAGCAGCCAAGGGACAGGGAGCACAGATACGCAGTATTTT. Its protein product is CASSQGTGSTDTQYF.